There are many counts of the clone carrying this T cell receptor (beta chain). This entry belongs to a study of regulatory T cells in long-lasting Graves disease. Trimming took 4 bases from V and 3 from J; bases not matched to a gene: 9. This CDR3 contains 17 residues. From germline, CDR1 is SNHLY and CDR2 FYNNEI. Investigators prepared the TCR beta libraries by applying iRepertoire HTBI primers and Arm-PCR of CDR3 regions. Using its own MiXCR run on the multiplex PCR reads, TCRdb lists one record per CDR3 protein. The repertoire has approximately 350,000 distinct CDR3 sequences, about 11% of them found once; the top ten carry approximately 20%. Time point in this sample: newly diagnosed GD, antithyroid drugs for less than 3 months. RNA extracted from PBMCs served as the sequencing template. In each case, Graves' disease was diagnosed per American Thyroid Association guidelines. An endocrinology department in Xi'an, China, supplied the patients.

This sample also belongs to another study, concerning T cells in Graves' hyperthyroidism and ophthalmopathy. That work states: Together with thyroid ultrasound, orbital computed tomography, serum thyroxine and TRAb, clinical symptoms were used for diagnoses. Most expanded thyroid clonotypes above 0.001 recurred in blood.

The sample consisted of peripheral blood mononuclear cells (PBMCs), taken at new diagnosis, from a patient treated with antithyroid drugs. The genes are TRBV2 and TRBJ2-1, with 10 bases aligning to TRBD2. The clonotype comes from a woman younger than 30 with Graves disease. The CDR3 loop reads CASSGASGSTFYNEQFF. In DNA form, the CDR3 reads TGTGCCAGCAGTGGGGCTAGCGGGAGTACTTTCTACAATGAGCAGTTCTTC.